Here is one TCR beta chain with its context. The antigen is undetermined. The junction had 8 bases not matched to a gene; V was cut back by 6 bases and J by 1 base. Per the germline V gene, CDR1 is SGHTA and CDR2 is FQGNSA. The CDR3 spans 15 residues. A single record per CDR3 protein comes from TCRdb applying MiXCR to the reads. Among about 110,000 distinct CDR3 sequences listed, over 30% were seen once. The data stem from a study of T cell repertoires in cytomegalovirus infection. Study background: Peptides in the study included HLA-C-restricted and HLA-B-restricted CMV epitopes. Public TCR beta signature analysis indicated the presence of both CMV infection and matching HLA type. Broader study findings: Carriers of CMV and the relevant HLA type were discriminated by public TCR beta frequency. Within the response measured ex vivo, HLA-C-restricted CMV-specific TCR beta clonotypes were dominant.

Sequencing used CD8+ T cells from cultured PBMCs, obtained from culture after CMV antigen stimulation. V is TRBV7-2 and J is TRBJ1-1, with 7 positions matching TRBD1. This TCR was recovered from a human donor in good health (CMV status not recorded). Some clones in this sample may be carry-over from other donors' samples. The CDR3 DNA reads as TGTGCCAGCAGTAGACCGGGACAGCCGAACACTGAAGCTTTCTTT. Translated, it gives CASSRPGQPNTEAFF.